What follows describes a single T cell receptor beta chain. What it binds is unknown. This record comes from a study of OX40 agonist ivuxolimab in advanced cancers. Overall study: Antecedent anti-PD-1, anti-PD-L1 or anti-CTLA-4 therapy was permissible, with under 50% having received some. Partial responses were achieved by three patients, one with hepatocellular carcinoma and two with cutaneous melanoma. Broader study findings: Patients with a partial response at 0.1-3.0 mg/kg had among the lowest clonal expansion.

The CDR3 is 15 residues long. Trimming cost V 6 bases and J 3 bases, with 12 bases left between them. Germline CDR1 and CDR2: LGHNT and FRNRAP. Measured with immunoSEQ multiplex PCR; TCRdb has only the in-frame clones, and not every one. The sample lists 87,000 or so clones, 85% to 90% occurring once. The receptor's source is an adult with an advanced solid tumor such as melanoma, head and neck, liver or kidney cancer. The sample was CD4+ or CD8+ T cells sorted from blood, taken in a trial of the OX40 agonist ivuxolimab. This chain links TRBV12-5 with TRBJ1-6, with D perhaps TRBD1 (5 bases). The CDR3 DNA follows: TGTGCTAGTGGAACCGGGACCAACTATAATTCACCCCTCCACTTT. Protein sequence: CASGTGTNYNSPLHF.